Presented here are 22 T cell receptor beta chains from one specimen sequenced in a study of blood T cell repertoires in COVID-19. Using immunoSEQ multiplex PCR, the repertoire was profiled, and TCRdb retains in-frame clones only, with some absent. The data hold approximately 150,000 clones, with around three quarters observed a single time. The sample was PBMCs or T cells enriched from blood (not recorded which). The receptors shown here come from a woman aged 70-85 years in a cohort exposed to, infected with or recovered from COVID-19 (not recorded which).

V is TRBV6-5 and J is TRBJ2-3; the match to TRBD1 covers 9 bases. This CDR3 spans 15 amino acids. Germline V lookup: CDR1 MNHEY, CDR2 SVGAGI. V gave up 5 bases and J gave up 3 bases; unmatched junction bases: 6. The CDR3 loop is CASSSMGQGTDTQYF. For the CDR3, the DNA is TGTGCCAGCAGTAGCATGGGACAGGGTACAGATACGCAGTATTTT.

The V call is TRBV10-3, the J call TRBJ1-4; TRBD1 might be the D (6 bases). V gave up 0 bases and J gave up 4 bases, with 12 bases separating them. The CDR3 spans 16 residues. The germline V gene has CDR1 ENHRY and CDR2 SYGVKD. CDR3 bases: TGTGCCATCAGTGAGTCACAGGGCTATGGTAATGAAAAACTGTTTTTT. Translation: CAISESQGYGNEKLFF.

The rearrangement joins TRBV18 to TRBJ2-5, with D possibly TRBD1 on 5 matching bases. CDR1 KGHSH and CDR2 LQKENI come from the germline V gene. The CDR3 loop spans 13 amino acids. The ends were cut back, 5 bases at V and 5 bases at J, with 12 bases in the middle. DNA for the CDR3: TGTGCCAGCTCATCGCAGGGTCAGGAGACCCAGTACTTC. This codes for CASSSQGQETQYF.

V and J are TRBV19 and TRBJ1-1, with D uncertain. The germline V gene has CDR1 LNHDA and CDR2 SQIVND (reference sequence). This CDR3 is 14 amino acids long. Trimming took 5 bases from V and 7 from J, leaving 17 bases between them. The DNA of the CDR3 is TGTGCCAGTAGTCAGAATGTACAGCCTATTGAAGCTTTCTTT. Its protein is CASSQNVQPIEAFF.

This clone came up once. This chain uses TRBV19 with TRBJ1-4; no clear D gene. Trimming shortened V by 5 bases and J by 0 bases, and 7 bases separated the two germline ends. This CDR3 comprises 14 residues. Germline loops: CDR1 LNHDA, CDR2 SQIVND (reference sequence). The CDR3 reads CASSQLPTNEKLFF. In nucleotides, the CDR3 is TGTGCCAGTAGTCAGTTACCAACTAATGAAAAACTGTTTTTT.

This rearrangement joins TRBV27 to TRBJ2-3; D possibly corresponds to TRBD2 (5 bases). In germline, CDR1 is MNHEY, CDR2 SMNVEV (reference sequence). The CDR3 totals 14 residues. Trimming shortened V by 0 bases and J by 5 bases, and 9 bases separated the two germline ends. CDR3 sequence reads: CASSLSRGVDTQYF. The CDR3 DNA sequence: TGTGCCAGCAGTTTATCACGGGGTGTAGATACGCAGTATTTT.

V gene TRBV4-2 combines with J gene TRBJ2-4, with a possible D match to TRBD1 (6 bases). V lost 1 base, J lost 5 bases, and 15 bases lay in between. The CDR3 runs to 16 residues. Germline V CDR1 and CDR2: LGHNA, YNFKEQ. The CDR3 sequence is CASSQGVRGFQNIQYF. Here the CDR3 DNA reads TGTGCCAGCAGCCAAGGAGTCAGGGGATTCCAAAACATTCAGTACTTC.

This clone was detected a few times. J is TRBJ2-7 and V is TRBV12-1; the D call of TRBD2 is as the table states it, not checked on the DNA. TRBV12-1 is a known pseudogene. This CDR3 is 18 amino acids long. In nucleotides, the CDR3 is TGTGCCAGCAGCTTTGGGTTCGAAAGCGGGAGTTTTTCTTACGAGCAGTACTTC. This gives the protein CASSFGFESGSFSYEQYF.

This chain connects TRBV7-9 to TRBJ1-5, with D perhaps TRBD1 (5 bases). Germline lookup yields CDR1 SEHNR and CDR2 FQNEAQ (reference sequence). With 1 base removed from V and 4 bases from J, the gap between germline ends came to 11 bases. This CDR3 has 15 residues. The CDR3 region has the DNA TGTGCCAGCAGCTTAGGGGGCAGGAAGAATCAGCCCCAGCATTTT. Protein product: CASSLGGRKNQPQHF.

The chain recombines TRBV12-3 or TRBV12-4 with TRBJ1-3, with D maybe TRBD1 (6 bases). V lost 8 bases and J lost 7, with 15 bases in between. This CDR3 contains 13 residues. This CDR3 reads CASCSGTSNTIYF. The CDR3 nucleotides read TGTGCCAGCTGCTCCGGGACAAGTAACACCATATATTTT.

The chain links TRBV5-1 to TRBJ1-2, with TRBD1 as a possible D gene (6 bases). The germline V gene encodes CDR1 SGHRS and CDR2 YFSETQ. The CDR3 sequence is 14 residues long. The V end lost 2 bases, the J end lost 13 bases, and 21 bases lay between the germline ends. In nucleotides, the CDR3 is TGCGCCAGCAGCTTTGACCTAGAAGGGGGTGGCGGCACCTTC. This sequence encodes CASSFDLEGGGGTF.

The rearrangement joins TRBV15 to TRBJ1-5; D call uncertain. Trimming left V 8 bases short and J 2 bases short, with 19 bases between. The CDR3 is 16 residues long. Germline V gives CDR1 LNHNV, CDR2 YYDKDF (reference sequence). The CDR3 sequence is CATAGYGEPGNQPQHF. The CDR3 bases are TGTGCCACCGCAGGCTATGGCGAACCCGGCAATCAGCCCCAGCATTTT.

This clone was recorded a few times. The V gene is TRBV28, the J gene TRBJ2-5; 7 nucleotides line up with TRBD2. CDR1 is MDHEN, CDR2 SYDVKM, per germline. CDR3 length: 13 amino acids. With 5 bases clipped from V and 3 bases from J, the junction kept 3 bases outside the gene matches. The CDR3 DNA follows: TGTGCCAGCAGTCTCCTAGCGGAAGAGACCCAGTACTTC. Translated, it gives CASSLLAEETQYF.

CDR3 DNA sequence: TGTGCCAGCAGGTCGGGATACTCTGGCTACACCTTC. This codes for CASRSGYSGYTF. The genes are TRBV2 and TRBJ1-2, with D uncertain. The CDR3 is 12 residues long. Germline V gene sequence: CDR1 SNHLY, CDR2 FYNNEI. Deletions cut 6 bases from V and 7 bases from J, with 12 bases between.

The chain uses TRBV27 and TRBJ2-5; D gene uncertain. Germline loops: CDR1 MNHEY, CDR2 SMNVEV (reference sequence). The CDR3 is made up of 13 amino acids. V was pared by 3 bases and J by 2 bases, with 7 bases between. As DNA, the CDR3 is TGTGCCAGCAGTTTGAGCTTACAAGAGACCCAGTACTTC. Its protein product is CASSLSLQETQYF.

The chain recombines TRBV27 with TRBJ1-4; D gene unclear. V shed 6 bases and J shed 0 bases, with 11 bases lying between them. The germline CDR1 and CDR2 sequences are MNHEY and SMNVEV (reference sequence). CDR3 size: 15 residues. CDR3 in DNA: TGTGCCAGCAGGCCTTACAGAACAACTAATGAAAAACTGTTTTTT. Protein product: CASRPYRTTNEKLFF.

V usage is TRBV11-3 and J usage is TRBJ1-1; 8 nucleotides line up with TRBD1. V was clipped by 4 bases and J by 7 bases; unmatched bases: 5. The CDR3 spans 13 residues. Germline V CDR1 and CDR2: SGHNT, YENEEA. The CDR3: CASSSRGPREAFF. The CDR3 DNA reads as TGTGCCAGCAGCTCCAGGGGGCCGCGTGAAGCTTTCTTT.

This clone has only one observation. The V call is TRBV7-2, the J call TRBJ1-2; D perhaps matches TRBD1 (5 bases). This CDR3 is built from 16 residues. Trimming pared 3 bases from V and 0 bases from J, leaving 14 bases between. CDR1 and CDR2 (germline): SGHTA, FQGNSA. CDR3 DNA sequence: TGTGCCAGCAGCTTTAGAACAGGCAGAGCTAACTATGGCTACACCTTC. This codes for CASSFRTGRANYGYTF.

This clone was seen a single time. The chain employs TRBV4-2 and TRBJ2-5; no reliable D call. V lost 1 base to trimming and J lost 5 bases, with 14 bases between them. The germline V gene has CDR1 LGHNA and CDR2 YNFKEQ. The CDR3 has 15 residues. The CDR3 loop reads CASSQVDSVAETQYF. CDR3 nucleotides: TGTGCCAGCAGCCAAGTAGACTCGGTGGCTGAGACCCAGTACTTC.

The gene calls are TRBV2 and TRBJ1-5; a possible D gene is TRBD1 (6 bases). CDR3 length: 17 amino acids. Germline assignment: CDR1 SNHLY and CDR2 FYNNEI. V was shortened by 7 bases and J by 0 bases, with 19 bases between the two germline ends. The CDR3 sequence is CASTPTGSPFSNQPQHF. The CDR3 DNA is TGTGCCAGCACTCCCACAGGGTCCCCCTTTAGCAATCAGCCCCAGCATTTT.

The chain couples TRBV5-1 to TRBJ2-1; D remains unclear. V lost 0 bases to trimming and J lost 3 bases, with 7 bases between them. There are 14 residues in the CDR3. Per the germline V gene, CDR1 is SGHRS and CDR2 is YFSETQ. CDR3 region: CASSLAPRYNEQFF. The CDR3 DNA sequence: TGCGCCAGCAGCTTGGCTCCCCGCTACAATGAGCAGTTCTTC. The full variable domain, its missing parts supplied by reference TRBV5-1 and TRBJ2-1, is KAGVTQTPRYLIKTRGQQVTLSCSPISGHRSVSWYQQTPGQGLQFLFEYFSETQRNKGNFPGRFSGRQFSNSRSEMNVSTLELGDSALYLCASSLAPRYNEQFFGPGTRLTVL.

The chain has TRBV5-1 and TRBJ2-7; 8 nucleotides align to TRBD2. The CDR3 runs 15 residues. V shed 2 bases and J 5 bases; nucleotides not matched to a gene: 9. Germline lookup yields CDR1 SGHRS and CDR2 YFSETQ. The CDR3 DNA reads as TGCGCCAGCAGCTTCACAGCGGGAGTATTGGACGAGCAGTACTTC. Encoded protein: CASSFTAGVLDEQYF.